This record covers a single TCR beta chain. What this receptor recognizes is not known. No much larger clonotype is one base removed from it; base qualities were not supplied. In the paper's terms, the time point label means: baseline before first vaccination. Vaccinee samples came from UK trials COV001 and COV002, including a single-blind randomized controlled phase 2/3 trial of AZD1222 (ChAdOx1 nCoV-19) in healthy adults. For TCRbeta chain sequencing, PBMC samples from trial participants were taken at day 0 and at day 28 after the second dose. The CDR3 regions of human TCRbeta chains were subjected to immunosequencing. The authors' analysis ran thus. Repertoire TCRs were checked for matches against a reference library of SARS-CoV-2-specific TCRs that had been generated using the MIRA antigen-specificity platform. Breadth was defined as the fraction of unique TCRs that were SARS-CoV-2-associated. Depth was defined as the fraction of total T cells that were SARS-CoV-2-associated. Using the MIRA data, each spike-specific TCR was mapped to the spike region that the TCR reacts to and placed in a CD4 or CD8 class. Log10-transformed breadth and depth values were compared by one-way ANOVA with Sidak's multiple comparisons tests. Not all clones reach the TCRdb copy of this immuneACCESS table, which keeps in-frame sequences only. Checked studies attribute under half of the gap to unresolved V genes and leave the rest unexplained. Clone size and the V and J calls come from that table; the DNA yielded D and trimming. The sample has around 91,000 clones on record, more than 70% of them singletons. The biggest ten clones account for less than 20% of the sample.

This sample is part of a study of T cell responses to AZD1222 COVID-19 vaccine (TCRdb year 2021). Turning to the overall study: AZD1222 recipients with second doses at about 4 weeks or about 12 weeks were pooled, because spike-specific TCR depth and breadth did not differ between schedules. Trial participants were enrolled into age subgroups of 18-55, 56-69 and 70-plus years, which contained 148, 28 and 57 TCR-sequenced participants, respectively. A total of 230 to 250 trial participants underwent TCR sequencing, of whom about 210 received two doses of AZD1222 and 26 received two doses of the MenACWY control vaccine. The research as a whole found: No day 14 peak-response samples were available, so repertoires were characterized only after the peak T cell response. CD4 TCRs associated with the vaccine covered the entire spike protein, and the dominant responses were in regions 160-218 and 743-854. Conclusions about previously exposed vaccinees are limited, since just a handful of AZD1222 recipients were seropositive for SARS-CoV-2 at baseline. After two AZD1222 doses, both the breadth and the depth of spike-specific TCRs were significantly higher than at day 0 and than in MenACWY recipients. Reportedly, close to half of the unique spike-specific TCRs recognized epitopes lying outside the regions that are mutated in the B.1.351 and B.1.1.7 variants. The 56-69-year group was small, and its depth increase did not reach significance, likely because of low power. Participants were mostly white British, with more females than males. The authors suggested clonal diversity may have been underestimated.

Trimming takes 2 bases off V and 1 base off J; junction bases not matched to a gene: 3. From the germline V gene, CDR1 is SNHLY and CDR2 is FYNNEI. The CDR3 spans 15 residues, from the cysteine through the phenylalanine. Just the 45-base CDR3 DNA is kept, in frame starting at base 1. This receptor was taken from an adult in good health. The sample here was peripheral blood, taken on day 0 of AZD1222 vaccination. This sequence uses TRBV2 and TRBJ1-2, with 8 bases matching TRBD1. Read as DNA, the sequence is TGTGCCAGCAGTGAACCCGGACAGGGTAACTATGGCTACACCTTC. Protein translation: CASSEPGQGNYGYTF.